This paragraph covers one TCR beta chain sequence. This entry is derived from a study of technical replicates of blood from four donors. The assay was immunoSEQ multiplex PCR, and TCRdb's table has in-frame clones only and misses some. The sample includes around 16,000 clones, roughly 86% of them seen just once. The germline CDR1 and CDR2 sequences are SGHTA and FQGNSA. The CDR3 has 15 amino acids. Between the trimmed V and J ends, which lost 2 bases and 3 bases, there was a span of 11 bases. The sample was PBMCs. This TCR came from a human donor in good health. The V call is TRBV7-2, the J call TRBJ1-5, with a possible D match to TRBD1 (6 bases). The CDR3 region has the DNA TGTGCCAGCAGCTTAAAGACAGGAGACAATCAGCCCCAGCATTTT. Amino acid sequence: CASSLKTGDNQPQHF.